The clone carrying this T cell receptor (beta chain) is categorized as medium-sized. The ends lost 5 bases at V and 6 bases at J; junction bases unmatched: 3. Looked up from germline, CDR1 is KGHSH and CDR2 is LQKENI. The CDR3 runs to 14 residues. TCRdb re-analysed the reads in MiXCR, keeping a single row per CDR3 protein. The sample records 6,000 to 8,000 distinct CDR3 sequences, around 20% being singletons. The data stem from a study of liver allograft versus peripheral blood T cells. At the level of the study: Intrahepatic T cell receptor repertoires from transplanted livers were compared against repertoires in recipients' peripheral blood.

The receptor was derived from a human patient who had a liver transplant. Some T cells may be graft donor cells. The chain links TRBV18 to TRBJ2-3; the match to TRBD1 covers 12 bases. The CDR3 loop is CASSSGTGGDTQYF. The DNA of the CDR3 is TGTGCCAGCTCATCCGGGACAGGGGGCGATACGCAGTATTTT.